This TCR beta chain comes out of a study of shared clonotypes between healthy human individuals. Turning to the study itself: CD4 naive cells filled three plates per donor, CD4 memory three, CD8 naive two and CD8 memory one.

V lost 4 bases and J lost 3, with 3 bases in between. CDR1 is SGHNT, CDR2 YENEEA, per germline. This CDR3 region has 12 residues. In regard to this clone: The antigen is unknown. One base separates it from a far larger clone, so it is likely a read error.

Regarding the study as a whole: Read depth was anticipated to influence clonotype sharing among donors.

Genomic DNA of every subset was divided equally among multiple immunoSEQ plates. The repertoire was sequenced with immunoSEQ multiplex PCR; TCRdb's copy has only in-frame clones and lacks some. The sample shows about 980,000 clones, 70% to 85% of them seen only once. This TCR derives from a man between 18 and 35 years old in good health. The sample comprised memory CD4+ T cells sorted from blood. Subset defined: CD45RA-negative fraction. The V call is TRBV11-3, the J call TRBJ2-2; D gene ambiguous. The CDR3 spells CASSYDTGELFF. The CDR3 DNA reads TGTGCCAGCAGCTACGACACCGGGGAGCTGTTTTTT.